The T cell receptor (beta chain) under discussion was sequenced for a study of CD8 T cells in ankylosing spondylitis. General study results and limits: Disease-linked clones bore a CD8+ phenotype and were relatively rare in peripheral blood. Before this, some motif variants had been reported in reactive arthritis synovial fluid and blood. Reportedly, disease-linked clones are significantly enriched in ankylosing spondylitis patients' matched synovial fluid.

Using its own MiXCR run on the 5' RACE reads, TCRdb lists one record per CDR3 protein. The sample has about 130,000 distinct CDR3 sequences; around 8.5% are singletons. Regarding this clonotype: Its target is not known.

This TCR was sampled from a male donor with ankylosing spondylitis or in good health (not recorded which). Material for sequencing was blood, either unsorted or a sorted T cell fraction (not recorded which).

CDR3 sequence: CASSLGPLAGGPSRYEQYF. CDR3 bases: TGCGCCAGCAGCTTGGGGCCCCTAGCGGGAGGGCCTTCCCGCTACGAGCAGTACTTC. This sequence joins TRBV5-1 and TRBJ2-7; 12 nucleotides align to TRBD2. Germline trimming cut 0 bases from V and 3 bases from J; bases unmatched to any gene: 13. The length of the CDR3 is 19 residues. Germline CDR1 reads SGHRS; CDR2 reads YFSETQ.